Each of the 4 T cell receptor beta chains below was sequenced from the same sample in a study of T cell changes during pregnancy in multiple sclerosis. TCRdb's table, derived via immunoSEQ multiplex PCR, lists solely in-frame clones and lacks some. The sample lists 55,000 to 65,000 clones; around 89% were seen once. The sequencing here drew on peripheral blood, taken in the first trimester of pregnancy. These receptor sequences come from a female donor in good health, enrolled as a control in a pregnancy study.

The V call is TRBV19, the J call TRBJ1-1; 8 positions match TRBD1. Germline V CDR1 and CDR2: LNHDA, SQIVND (reference sequence). Trimming at V came to 4 bases and at J to 4 bases, leaving 14 bases not matched to a gene. CDR3 length equals 17 residues. CDR3 bases: TGTGCCAGTAGTAGGTCTTACTCCAGGGGGCCGGGCACTGAAGCTTTCTTT. This translates into CASSRSYSRGPGTEAFF.

The chain employs TRBV27 and TRBJ2-2; tentative D call: TRBD2 (7 bases). This CDR3 is built from 15 residues. Germline-derived CDR1 and CDR2 are MNHEY and SMNVEV (reference sequence). Trimming removed 3 bases from V and 4 bases from J, with 12 bases in between. The CDR3 nucleotides are TGTGCCAGCAGTTTCTCGAGGGGGGGCACCGGGGAGCTGTTTTTT. Amino acid sequence: CASSFSRGGTGELFF.

The rearrangement links TRBV25-1 to TRBJ1-5; TRBD1 matches 8 bases. In germline, CDR1 is MGHDK, CDR2 SYGVNS. There are 15 residues in the CDR3. Trimming removed 3 bases from V and 6 bases from J; junction bases left unmatched: 7. CDR3 bases: TGTGCCAGCAGTGACTCGGACAGGGTCGGTCAGCCCCAGCATTTT. It specifies CASSDSDRVGQPQHF.

The chain joins TRBV5-4 to TRBJ2-7; 7 nucleotides match TRBD2. CDR1 is SGHNT and CDR2 is YYREEE in the germline V gene (reference sequence). The CDR3 extends over 15 amino acids. Losses at the gene ends were 1 base for V and 0 bases for J; bases not matched to a gene: 4. The CDR3 bases are TGTGCCAGCAGCTTGTTTAGCGGGCCCTCCTACGAGCAGTACTTC. This gives the protein CASSLFSGPSYEQYF. The full variable domain, rest sourced from reference TRBV5-4 and TRBJ2-7, is ETGVTQSPTHLIKTRGQQVTLRCSSQSGHNTVSWYQQALGQGPQFIFQYYREEENGRGNFPPRFSGLQFPNYSSELNVNALELDDSALYLCASSLFSGPSYEQYFGPGTRLTVT.